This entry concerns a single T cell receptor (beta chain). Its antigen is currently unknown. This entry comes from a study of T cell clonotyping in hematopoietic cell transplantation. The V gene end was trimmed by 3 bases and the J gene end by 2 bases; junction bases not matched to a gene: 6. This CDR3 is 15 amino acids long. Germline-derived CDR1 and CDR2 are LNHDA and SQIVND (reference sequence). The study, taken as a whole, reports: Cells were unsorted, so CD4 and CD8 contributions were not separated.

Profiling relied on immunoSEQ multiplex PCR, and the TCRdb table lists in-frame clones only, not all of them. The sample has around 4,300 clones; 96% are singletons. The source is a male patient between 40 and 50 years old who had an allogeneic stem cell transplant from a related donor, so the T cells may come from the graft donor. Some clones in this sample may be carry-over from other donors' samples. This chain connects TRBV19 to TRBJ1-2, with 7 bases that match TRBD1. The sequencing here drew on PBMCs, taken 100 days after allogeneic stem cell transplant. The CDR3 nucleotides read TGTGCCAGTAGTATCCGGGACAGTAGGAACTATGGCTACACCTTC. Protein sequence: CASSIRDSRNYGYTF.